Listed here are 32 T cell receptor beta chains from one sample, sequenced in a study of chemoradiotherapy in HPV16-positive cancers. Assay used: immunoSEQ multiplex PCR; TCRdb lists only in-frame clones, some missing. The repertoire includes roughly 70,000 clones, roughly 90% of them detected once, and 4% to 4.5% sits in the top ten. The source material was blood, sampled from a patient who underwent chemoradiotherapy. All receptors come from a human donor with HPV-associated anogenital cancer.

The count of this clone is one. This chain links TRBV30 with TRBJ1-1, with D possibly TRBD1 on 6 matching bases. The germline gives CDR1 GTSNPN, CDR2 SVGIG (reference sequence). The CDR3 length is 13 residues. The V end lost 4 bases, the J end lost 4 bases, and 13 bases lay between the germline ends. CDR3 amino acids: CAWNSGASTEAFF. The CDR3 region has the DNA TGTGCCTGGAATTCAGGGGCCAGCACTGAAGCTTTCTTT.

The rearrangement links TRBV7-9 to TRBJ2-2; no reliable D call. V was clipped by 5 bases and J by 10 bases, with 11 bases between them. Germline V CDR1 and CDR2: SEHNR, FQNEAQ (reference sequence). This CDR3 is built from 12 residues. CDR3 DNA: TGTGCCAGCAGCCCTAGGTTGAAGGAGCTGTTTTTT. Residues: CASSPRLKELFF. Using reference TRBV7-9 and TRBJ2-2 for the parts outside the CDR3, the full variable domain is DTGVSQNPRHKITKRGQNVTFRCDPISEHNRLYWYRQTLGQGPEFLTYFQNEAQLEKSRLLSDRFSAERPKGSFSTLEIQRTEQGDSAMYLCASSPRLKELFFGEGSRLTVL.

This clone was observed a handful of times. This chain joins TRBV5-1 and TRBJ1-2, with 8 bases lining up with TRBD1. The germline gives CDR1 SGHRS, CDR2 YFSETQ. The CDR3 spans 15 residues. After removal of 6 bases from V and 5 bases from J, the junction contained 12 bases not matched to a gene. This chain's CDR3 is CASTNSRDRTYGYTF. DNA of the CDR3: TGCGCCAGCACCAATTCCCGGGACAGGACTTATGGCTACACCTTC.

The chain joins TRBV6-6 to TRBJ2-1, with TRBD2 identical over 7 bases. The V and J ends lost 7 bases and 6 bases, in that order; junction bases with no gene match: 6. CDR1 and CDR2 from the germline V gene are MNHNY and SVGAGI (reference sequence). The CDR3 covers 13 residues. The CDR3 nucleotides are TGTGCCAGCAAAGGCGGGAGCGGCAATGAGCAGTTCTTC. Its protein product is CASKGGSGNEQFF.

This sequence joins TRBV5-6 and TRBJ2-1; maybe TRBD1 (6 bases). The CDR3 has 18 residues. Between the trimmed V and J ends, which lost 4 bases and 3 bases, there was a span of 23 bases. The germline V gene encodes CDR1 SGHDT and CDR2 YYEEEE. CDR3 region: CASSPRTVGKDSYNEQFF. The CDR3 nucleotides are TGTGCCAGCAGCCCAAGGACGGTCGGAAAGGACAGCTACAATGAGCAGTTCTTC.

The CDR3 spells CASSQLGSGQGAHGELFF. CDR3 bases: TGCGCCAGCAGCCAACTTGGTAGCGGACAGGGGGCTCACGGGGAGCTGTTTTTT. This rearrangement joins TRBV4-1 to TRBJ2-2; 11 bases agree with TRBD1. The CDR3 loop spans 18 amino acids. CDR1 is MGHRA and CDR2 is YSYEKL in the germline V gene. J gave up 7 bases and V 2 bases, and 12 bases lay outside the gene matches.

The gene calls are TRBV10-3 and TRBJ1-1; no firm D call. This CDR3 contains 14 residues. Germline CDR1 ENHRY, CDR2 SYGVKD. V lost 7 bases to trimming and J lost 1 base, with 13 bases between them. In DNA form, the CDR3 reads TGTGCCATCAAACAGAGGGAGCCGAACACTGAAGCTTTCTTT. Translating gives CAIKQREPNTEAFF.

The genes are TRBV11-3 and TRBJ2-3; 9 bases map to TRBD2. Germline assignment: CDR1 SGHNT and CDR2 YENEEA. J gave up 4 bases and V 4 bases, and 12 bases lay outside the gene matches. CDR3 length: 17 residues. The CDR3 nucleotides read TGTGCCAGCAGCTCCCCTCTAGCGGGGACTCTTTCAGATACGCAGTATTTT. As protein: CASSSPLAGTLSDTQYF.

The chain joins TRBV7-9 to TRBJ2-5, with 10 positions matching TRBD2. Germline CDR1 is SEHNR and CDR2 is FQNEAQ (reference sequence). After removal of 1 base from V and 4 bases from J, the junction contained 6 bases not matched to a gene. This CDR3 region has 16 residues. This CDR3 reads CASSLEWTSGLETQYF. As DNA, the CDR3 is TGTGCCAGCAGCTTAGAGTGGACTAGCGGTTTAGAGACCCAGTACTTC. The full variable domain, completed using reference TRBV7-9 and TRBJ2-5, is DTGVSQNPRHKITKRGQNVTFRCDPISEHNRLYWYRQTLGQGPEFLTYFQNEAQLEKSRLLSDRFSAERPKGSFSTLEIQRTEQGDSAMYLCASSLEWTSGLETQYFGPGTRLLVL.

This clone appeared once. This chain connects TRBV5-1 to TRBJ1-1; 8 positions agree with TRBD1. Germline V gives CDR1 SGHRS, CDR2 YFSETQ. The CDR3 runs to 13 residues. After removal of 4 bases from V and 6 bases from J, the junction contained 5 bases not matched to a gene. CDR3 sequence reads: CASSGSGGSEAFF. The CDR3 DNA reads as TGCGCCAGCAGCGGTTCAGGGGGCTCTGAAGCTTTCTTT.

The CDR3 nucleotides are TGCGCCAGCAGCTTTGCGGGAAACACAGATACGCAGTATTTT. Its protein is CASSFAGNTDTQYF. The chain has TRBV5-1 and TRBJ2-3; D perhaps matches TRBD2 (6 bases). Per the germline V gene, CDR1 is SGHRS and CDR2 is YFSETQ. V lost 2 bases and J 2 bases, leaving 9 bases between the germline ends. The CDR3 totals 14 residues.

This sequence joins TRBV10-1 and TRBJ1-1, with D hard to call. CDR1 and CDR2 (germline): WNHNN, SYGVQD (reference sequence). The CDR3 is 14 amino acids. The V gene lost 6 bases and the J gene lost 6 bases, with 17 bases spanning the gap. The CDR3 DNA follows: TGCGCCAGCAGCCCTTATCCGGGCAAGGCTGAAGCTTTCTTT. Its protein is CASSPYPGKAEAFF.

Worth noting for this clone: The junction departs from germline at one end; a sequencing error may be responsible. The chain uses TRBV10-3 and TRBJ2-3; 13 bases match TRBD2. Germline V gene data show CDR1 as ENHRY and CDR2 as SYGVKD. This CDR3 region has 15 residues. The CDR3 reads CASSKLAGGPDTQYF. The CDR3 nucleotides read TGTGCCAGCAGTAAACTAGCGGGAGGGCCAGATACGCAGTATTTT.

The gene calls are TRBV6-1 and TRBJ1-3; TRBD1 matches 10 bases. The V gene's germline CDR1 is MNHNS and CDR2 SASEGT. The V gene end was trimmed by 2 bases and the J gene end by 2 bases; junction bases not matched to a gene: 6. This CDR3 spans 17 amino acids. This chain's CDR3 is CASSESGTGVTGNTIYF. CDR3 nucleotides: TGTGCCAGCAGTGAAAGTGGGACAGGGGTTACTGGAAACACCATATATTTT.

The chain combines TRBV5-1 with TRBJ2-7; 9 nucleotides match TRBD1. V gave up 4 bases and J gave up 0 bases; unmatched junction bases: 5. CDR1 is SGHRS, CDR2 YFSETQ, per germline. The CDR3 loop spans 15 amino acids. The CDR3 reads CASSLPGQGSYEQYF. In DNA form, the CDR3 reads TGCGCCAGCAGCCTTCCGGGACAGGGCTCCTACGAGCAGTACTTC.

Only a few counts were recorded for this clone. This chain joins TRBV9 and TRBJ2-1; 10 bases match TRBD1. The V gene's germline CDR1 is SGDLS and CDR2 YYNGEE. Trimming removed 0 bases from V and 5 bases from J; junction bases left unmatched: 2. The CDR3 extends over 15 amino acids. CDR3 residues: CASSVGQGADNEQFF. CDR3 coding DNA: TGTGCCAGCAGCGTAGGACAGGGGGCGGACAATGAGCAGTTCTTC.

This chain joins TRBV5-4 and TRBJ2-7; 10 nucleotides agree with TRBD1. Germline V gives CDR1 SGHNT, CDR2 YYREEE (reference sequence). V shed 4 bases and J 6 bases; nucleotides not matched to a gene: 10. The CDR3 runs 15 residues. The CDR3 sequence is CASSPGGTGDPEQYF. CDR3 nucleotide sequence: TGTGCCAGCAGCCCTGGGGGGACAGGGGATCCCGAGCAGTACTTC.

This clone was detected a few times. The CDR3 bases are TGTGCCAGCAGTTACTCGAGTAGGGTCGACGAGCAGTACTTC. This gives the protein CASSYSSRVDEQYF. The V call is TRBV6-5, the J call TRBJ2-7; D is ambiguous. Per germline, CDR1 MNHEY and CDR2 SVGAGI. V was cut by 0 bases and J by 5 bases, with 11 bases left in between. This CDR3 spans 14 amino acids.

This chain uses TRBV6-1 with TRBJ1-1; D remains ambiguous. Germline loops: CDR1 MNHNS, CDR2 SASEGT. The CDR3 spans 14 residues. Trimming removed 5 bases at V and 5 bases at J, with 15 bases between. The CDR3 sequence: CASSSATLKTEAFF. The DNA for the CDR3 is TGTGCCAGCAGTTCGGCAACCTTAAAGACTGAAGCTTTCTTT.

This clone was counted once. The rearrangement links TRBV25-1 to TRBJ2-3, with 8 nucleotides matching TRBD1. Unmatched junction bases numbered 7, after V lost 5 bases and J lost 0 bases. Germline V gene lookup returns CDR1 MGHDK and CDR2 SYGVNS. This CDR3 comprises 16 residues. The CDR3 DNA follows: TGTGCCAGCAGTTTCGGACAGGGTTGGAGCACAGATACGCAGTATTTT. This sequence encodes CASSFGQGWSTDTQYF.

This clone has only one observation. V and J are TRBV29-1 and TRBJ2-1, with unresolved D. Germline V gene sequence: CDR1 SQVTM, CDR2 ANQGSEA. V was trimmed by 6 bases and J by 10 bases, leaving 16 bases between them. This CDR3 region has 12 residues. The CDR3 DNA is TGCAGCGTCAACGAGATAGGGATGGAGCAGTTCTTC. Translating it yields CSVNEIGMEQFF.

The chain couples TRBV28 to TRBJ2-7; tentative D call: TRBD1 (6 bases). The germline V gene has CDR1 MDHEN and CDR2 SYDVKM. The CDR3 has 14 amino acids. Deletions cut 6 bases from V and 1 base from J, with 13 bases between. In DNA form, the CDR3 reads TGTGCCAGCAGCCTCGGTACAGGGTCCTACGAGCAGTACTTC. Residues: CASSLGTGSYEQYF.

The J gene is TRBJ1-2, the V gene TRBV5-4, with TRBD1 matching over 8 bases. The CDR3 is 20 residues long. The germline V gene encodes CDR1 SGHNT and CDR2 YYREEE (reference sequence). Trimming removed 0 bases from V and 2 bases from J; junction bases left unmatched: 18. The DNA for the CDR3 is TGTGCCAGCAGCTTGGATGATCAGGGGGCGTTTTTCCTCCTCAACTATGGCTACACCTTC. It codes for CASSLDDQGAFFLLNYGYTF. The full variable domain, in which reference TRBV5-4 and TRBJ1-2 provide the parts outside the CDR3, is ETGVTQSPTHLIKTRGQQVTLRCSSQSGHNTVSWYQQALGQGPQFIFQYYREEENGRGNFPPRFSGLQFPNYSSELNVNALELDDSALYLCASSLDDQGAFFLLNYGYTFGSGTRLTVV.

This clone was detected a few times. As DNA, the CDR3 is TGTGCCAGCAGCTCTGTAGGGGGATTTGGGACCGGGGAGCTGTTTTTT. Translating gives CASSSVGGFGTGELFF. The V gene is TRBV7-2, the J gene TRBJ2-2; a possible D gene is TRBD1 (6 bases). Germline V lookup: CDR1 SGHTA, CDR2 FQGNSA. This CDR3 has 16 amino acids. V lost 4 bases, J lost 5 bases, and 17 bases lay in between.

This sequence joins TRBV5-6 and TRBJ2-6; D is uncertain. This CDR3 is 16 amino acids long. Germline V gene sequence: CDR1 SGHDT, CDR2 YYEEEE. With 0 bases removed from V and 0 bases from J, the gap between germline ends came to 7 bases. The CDR3 bases are TGTGCCAGCAGCTTGGTGGCGGTCTCTGGGGCCAACGTCCTGACTTTC. This sequence encodes CASSLVAVSGANVLTF.

Details on this clone: At the DNA level, this CDR3 is encoded by other sequences in the same sample as well. The gene calls are TRBV7-9 and TRBJ1-1; D gene unclear. V shed 5 bases and J shed 1 base, with 8 bases lying between them. Germline V gene lookup returns CDR1 SEHNR and CDR2 FQNEAQ (reference sequence). CDR3 length equals 13 residues. CDR3 protein: CASSPGGNTEAFF. The CDR3 DNA reads as TGTGCCAGCAGCCCCGGAGGGAACACTGAAGCTTTCTTT.

This chain joins TRBV11-1 and TRBJ2-5, with TRBD1 matching over 7 bases. Germline V gene data show CDR1 as SGHAT and CDR2 as FQDESV (reference sequence). The junction had 14 bases not matched to a gene; V was cut back by 5 bases and J by 2 bases. The CDR3 length is 17 residues. In nucleotides, the CDR3 is TGTGCCAGCAGCCCCCACCCCCAGGGGGATTATCAAGAGACCCAGTACTTC. Its protein product is CASSPHPQGDYQETQYF.

The rearrangement links TRBV6-6 to TRBJ1-1, with D perhaps matching TRBD1 (5 bases). Germline V gives CDR1 MNHNY, CDR2 SVGAGI (reference sequence). The V end lost 4 bases, the J end lost 0 bases, and 15 bases lay between the germline ends. The CDR3 sequence is 16 residues long. CDR3: CASSSGLWGLNTEAFF. The CDR3, as DNA: TGTGCCAGCAGTTCAGGCCTTTGGGGGTTGAACACTGAAGCTTTCTTT.

The chain is built from TRBV18 and TRBJ2-3, with D possibly being TRBD1 (6 bases). V lost 3 bases and J lost 2, with 12 bases in between. Germline assignment: CDR1 KGHSH and CDR2 LQKENI. The CDR3 is made up of 15 amino acids. The DNA for the CDR3 is TGTGCCAGCTCACCCAGGGACACGTCCACAGATACGCAGTATTTT. It yields the protein CASSPRDTSTDTQYF.

This clone was seen more than once but under ten times. This chain joins TRBV7-3 and TRBJ1-1, with D unresolved. The length of the CDR3 is 13 residues. CDR1 is SGHTA and CDR2 is FQGTGA in the germline V gene. Between the trimmed V and J ends, which lost 2 bases and 3 bases, there was a span of 7 bases. CDR3 in amino acids: CASSLYGDTEAFF. The CDR3 coding sequence is TGTGCCAGCAGCTTATATGGAGACACTGAAGCTTTCTTT.

The chain links TRBV11-3 to TRBJ2-7; D is perhaps TRBD1 or TRBD2 (6 bases each). The V gene's germline CDR1 is SGHNT and CDR2 YENEEA. CDR3 length equals 14 residues. Trimming removed 0 bases at V and 5 bases at J, with 11 bases between. Here the CDR3 reads CASSLDSRGHEQYF. CDR3 nucleotides: TGTGCCAGCAGCTTAGATAGCCGGGGGCACGAGCAGTACTTC.

This chain connects TRBV10-1 to TRBJ2-3, with a weak D call TRBD2 (6 bases). V lost 3 bases, J lost 3 bases, and 13 bases lay in between. In germline, CDR1 is WNHNN, CDR2 SYGVQD (reference sequence). This CDR3 is built from 15 residues. CDR3 in DNA: TGCGCCAGCAGTGATCGGGGACTCTGGACAGATACGCAGTATTTT. Translation: CASSDRGLWTDTQYF.